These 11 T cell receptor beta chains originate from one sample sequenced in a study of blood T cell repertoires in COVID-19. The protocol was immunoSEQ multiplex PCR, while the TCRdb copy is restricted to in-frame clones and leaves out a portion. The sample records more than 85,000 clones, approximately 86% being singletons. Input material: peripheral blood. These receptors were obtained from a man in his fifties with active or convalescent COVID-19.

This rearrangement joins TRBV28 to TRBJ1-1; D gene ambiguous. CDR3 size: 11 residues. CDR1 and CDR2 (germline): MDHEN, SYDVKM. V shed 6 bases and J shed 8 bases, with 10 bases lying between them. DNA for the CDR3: TGTGCCAGCAGCACCAGACTAGAAGCTTTCTTT. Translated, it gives CASSTRLEAFF.

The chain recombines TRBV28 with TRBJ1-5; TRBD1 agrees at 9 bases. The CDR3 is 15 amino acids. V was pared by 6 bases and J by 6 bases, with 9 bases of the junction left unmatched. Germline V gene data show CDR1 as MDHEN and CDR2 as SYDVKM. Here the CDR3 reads CASRSPGTGLQPQHF. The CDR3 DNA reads TGTGCCAGCAGGTCACCCGGGACAGGGCTTCAGCCCCAGCATTTT. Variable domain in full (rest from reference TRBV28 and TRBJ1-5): DVKVTQSSRYLVKRTGEKVFLECVQDMDHENMFWYRQDPGLGLRLIYFSYDVKMKEKGDIPEGYSVSREKKERFSLILESASTNQTSMYLCASRSPGTGLQPQHFGDGTRLSIL.

The CDR3 region has the DNA TGTGCCAGCAGCCCCCCGGACAGGTCTTTTTATGGCTACACCTTC. Encoded protein: CASSPPDRSFYGYTF. The chain combines TRBV7-9 with TRBJ1-2, with 7 bases fitting TRBD1. V dropped 5 bases and J dropped 5; count of bases not matched to a gene: 11. The CDR3 spans 15 residues. Germline CDR1 and CDR2: SEHNR and FQNEAQ (reference sequence).

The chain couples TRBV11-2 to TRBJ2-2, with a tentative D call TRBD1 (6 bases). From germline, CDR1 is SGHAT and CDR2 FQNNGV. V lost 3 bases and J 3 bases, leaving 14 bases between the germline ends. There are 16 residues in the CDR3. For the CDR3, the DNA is TGTGCCAGCAGCTTTCTACAGGGTGGGGACACCGGGGAGCTGTTTTTT. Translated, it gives CASSFLQGGDTGELFF.

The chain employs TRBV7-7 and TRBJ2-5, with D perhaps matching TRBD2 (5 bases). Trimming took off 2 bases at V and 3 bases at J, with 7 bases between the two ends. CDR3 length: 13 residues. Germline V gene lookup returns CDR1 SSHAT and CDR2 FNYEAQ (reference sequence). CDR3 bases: TGTGCCAGCAGCTTAACCGGGGAAGAGACCCAGTACTTC. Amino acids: CASSLTGEETQYF.

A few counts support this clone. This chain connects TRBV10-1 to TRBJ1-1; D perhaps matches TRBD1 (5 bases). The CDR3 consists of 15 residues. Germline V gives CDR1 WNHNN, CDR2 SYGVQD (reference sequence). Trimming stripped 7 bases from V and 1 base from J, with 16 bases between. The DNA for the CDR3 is TGCGCCAGCAAACCCACCACCGGACAGAACACTGAAGCTTTCTTT. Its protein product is CASKPTTGQNTEAFF.

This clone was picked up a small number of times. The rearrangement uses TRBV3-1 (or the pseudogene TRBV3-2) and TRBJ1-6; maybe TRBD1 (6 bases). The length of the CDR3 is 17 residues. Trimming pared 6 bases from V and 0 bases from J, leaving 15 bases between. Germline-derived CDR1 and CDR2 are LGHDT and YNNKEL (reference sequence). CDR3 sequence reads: CASSAPRGLSYNSPLHF. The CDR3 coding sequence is TGTGCCAGCAGTGCCCCCAGGGGCCTCTCCTATAATTCACCCCTCCACTTT.

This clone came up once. The CDR3 region is CAISQVRDTEAFF. CDR3 in DNA: TGTGCCATCAGTCAGGTGAGAGACACTGAAGCTTTCTTT. The J gene is TRBJ1-1, the V gene TRBV10-3, with no clear D. This CDR3 comprises 13 residues. V dropped 5 bases and J dropped 3 bases, with 10 bases sitting between them. Germline CDR1 and CDR2: ENHRY and SYGVKD.

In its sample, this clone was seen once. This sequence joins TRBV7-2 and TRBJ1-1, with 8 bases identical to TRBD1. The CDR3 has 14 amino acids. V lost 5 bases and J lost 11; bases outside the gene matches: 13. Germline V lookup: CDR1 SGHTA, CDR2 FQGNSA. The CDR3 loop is CASSVGGQGPRAFF. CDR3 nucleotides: TGTGCCAGCAGCGTAGGAGGACAGGGACCTCGGGCTTTCTTT.

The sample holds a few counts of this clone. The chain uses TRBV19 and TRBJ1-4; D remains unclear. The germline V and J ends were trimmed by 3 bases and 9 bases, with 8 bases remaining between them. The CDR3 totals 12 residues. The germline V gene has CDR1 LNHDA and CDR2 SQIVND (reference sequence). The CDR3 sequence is CASSMGEKKLFF. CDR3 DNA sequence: TGTGCCAGTAGTATGGGAGAGAAAAAACTGTTTTTT.

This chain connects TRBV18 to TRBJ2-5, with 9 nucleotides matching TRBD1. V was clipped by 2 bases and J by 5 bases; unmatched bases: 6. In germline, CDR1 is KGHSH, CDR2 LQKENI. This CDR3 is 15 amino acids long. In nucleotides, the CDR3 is TGTGCCAGCTCACCAGGGACAGGGTCTTGGGAGACCCAGTACTTC. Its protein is CASSPGTGSWETQYF.